These 10 T cell receptor beta chains share one sample of origin, sequenced in a study of T-cell reconstitution after alpha-beta-depleted transplantation in children. As it was prepared, the TCRbeta library received unique molecular identifiers. TCRdb processed the PCR reads anew with MiXCR; each CDR3 protein has one entry. In the table there are hundreds of thousands of distinct CDR3 sequences, around 13% of which are singletons. The sample in question was PBMCs, mostly from graft donor cells, obtained 360 days after TCRalphabeta/CD19-depleted stem cell transplant. Every receptor here comes from a male patient between 5 and 17 years old who had a stem cell transplant for acute myeloid leukemia, so the T cells may come from the graft donor.

There are a few counts of this clonotype. This chain links TRBV28 with TRBJ2-7; the match to TRBD2 covers 7 bases. This CDR3 spans 14 amino acids. Germline V gives CDR1 MDHEN, CDR2 SYDVKM. V trimming: 2 bases; J trimming: 3 bases; junction bases outside the gene matches: 4. DNA for the CDR3: TGTGCCAGCAGTTTACCGGGGAGGGGCTACGAGCAGTACTTC. Protein product: CASSLPGRGYEQYF.

In its sample, this clonotype was seen a few times. J is TRBJ2-6 and V is TRBV19; 7 bases agree with TRBD2. Germline V lookup: CDR1 LNHDA, CDR2 SQIVND (reference sequence). This CDR3 contains 17 residues. The chain's CDR3 is CAGGSGILTSGANVLTF. CDR3 nucleotides: TGTGCGGGGGGGTCAGGGATTCTCACATCTGGGGCCAACGTCCTGACTTTC.

This clonotype has a handful of counts. V usage is TRBV29-1 and J usage is TRBJ2-5; 8 nucleotides agree with TRBD2. CDR3 length: 14 residues. Trimming removed 4 bases from V and 2 bases from J; junction bases left unmatched: 6. In germline, CDR1 is SQVTM, CDR2 ANQGSEA. The CDR3 loop reads CSVAGLAVQETQYF. The CDR3 nucleotides are TGCAGCGTTGCAGGACTAGCTGTACAAGAGACCCAGTACTTC.

The table lists this clonotype with many counts. The chain uses TRBV27 and TRBJ2-1, with 7 positions matching TRBD2. CDR3 length: 14 residues. CDR1 MNHEY and CDR2 SMNVEV come from the germline V gene (reference sequence). The CDR3 protein is CATTSLHSYNEQFF. CDR3 DNA: TGTGCTACGACTAGCCTCCACTCCTACAATGAGCAGTTCTTC.

This clonotype was observed a few times. This sequence joins TRBV29-1 and TRBJ1-1; tentative D call: TRBD1 (5 bases). CDR1 is SQVTM and CDR2 is ANQGSEA in the germline V gene. This CDR3 spans 12 amino acids. The V gene lost 7 bases and the J gene lost 7 bases, with 16 bases spanning the gap. The CDR3 reads CSATEQVLEAFF. The CDR3 DNA follows: TGCAGCGCTACGGAACAGGTGCTTGAAGCTTTCTTT. Filled out from reference TRBV29-1 and TRBJ1-1, the complete variable domain reads SAVISQKPSRDICQRGTSLTIQCQVDSQVTMMFWYRQQPGQSLTLIATANQGSEATYESGFVIDKFPISRPNLTFSTLTVSNMSPEDSSIYLCSATEQVLEAFFGQGTRLTVV.

This clonotype was counted between two and nine times. The chain employs TRBV6-2 or TRBV6-3 and TRBJ2-1; D might be TRBD1 or TRBD2, each matching 5 bases. The CDR3 spans 12 residues. CDR1 MNHEY and CDR2 SVGEGT come from the germline V gene. V was clipped by 6 bases and J by 12 bases, with 15 bases between them. The CDR3 DNA is TGTGCCAGCAGGACCCTGCAGGGACGGCAGTTCTTC. Its protein is CASRTLQGRQFF.

The chain links TRBV20-1 to TRBJ1-5; the D is unclear. V lost 5 bases and J lost 7, with 15 bases in between. CDR1 is DFQATT and CDR2 is SNEGSKA in the germline V gene (reference sequence). The CDR3 extends over 13 amino acids. In nucleotides, the CDR3 is TGCAGTGCTGAGCCGTTGGGTGGACAGCCCCAGCATTTT. This encodes CSAEPLGGQPQHF.

The rearrangement links TRBV20-1 to TRBJ2-1, with D hard to call. Germline CDR1 reads DFQATT; CDR2 reads SNEGSKA (reference sequence). CDR3 length equals 13 residues. V shed 3 bases and J shed 0 bases, with 6 bases lying between them. The CDR3 DNA reads TGCAGTGCTAGGGCTCTCTCCTACAATGAGCAGTTCTTC. Its translation: CSARALSYNEQFF.

In its sample, this clonotype was seen many times. The chain recombines TRBV27 with TRBJ2-7; D is perhaps TRBD1 (6 bases). The V and J ends lost 4 bases and 8 bases respectively, with 12 bases between them. Germline CDR1 is MNHEY and CDR2 is SMNVEV (reference sequence). This CDR3 has 12 amino acids. This CDR3 reads CASSSGTLKQYF. The CDR3 DNA sequence: TGTGCCAGCAGTTCCGGGACACTGAAGCAGTACTTC.

This clonotype was recorded a few times. The gene calls are TRBV4-3 and TRBJ2-1; tentatively, D is TRBD1 (6 bases). Between the trimmed V and J ends, which lost 0 bases and 4 bases, there was a span of 22 bases. The CDR3 has 19 amino acids. Per germline, CDR1 LGHNA and CDR2 YSLEER. The CDR3 loop reads CASSQDLQGLSLIYNEQFF. DNA for the CDR3: TGCGCCAGCAGCCAAGATTTACAGGGTTTAAGCTTAATTTACAATGAGCAGTTCTTC.